One sample yielded the 20 T cell receptor delta chains listed below, sequenced in a study of gamma-delta chains in newborns, infants, children. TCRdb re-identified clones in the reads via CATT. Of about 4,500 delta-chain clones in the sample, 2.5% to 3.5% were seen once. The sequenced material came from blood. These TCRs come from a child who was a newborn, infant or young child, either healthy, febrile or measles-vaccinated (not recorded which).

This clone was found a few times. TCRdb's protein for this DNA is that of a much larger clone and differs from the translation at residue 14, likely a read error; the protein shown is the DNA translation. The V gene is TRDV2, the J gene TRDJ2; no definite D call. From germline, CDR1 is GEAIGNYY and CDR2 EKD. The CDR3 totals 16 residues. CDR3 sequence: CACDTGFGSLTAQFFF. The CDR3 region has the DNA TGTGCCTGTGACACCGGATTTGGGTCATTGACAGCACAATTCTTCTTT.

Comments on this clone: TCRdb shows a much larger clone's protein in place of this DNA's translation, and the two differ at residue 12, likely through a read error; the protein shown is translated from the DNA. CDR3 coding DNA: TGTGCCTGTGACACTTTACTGGGTAGCTCCTGGGGCACCCGACAGATGTTTTTC. Residues: CACDTLLGSSWGTRQMFF. The rearrangement joins TRDV2 to TRDJ3, with D perhaps TRDD3 (6 bases). Germline V gene sequence: CDR1 GEAIGNYY, CDR2 EKD. CDR3 length: 18 amino acids.

This clone was observed a handful of times. A read error is the likely source, as a far larger clone sits one nucleotide away. The chain employs TRDV2 and TRDJ3; 13 nucleotides line up with TRDD3. Germline values: CDR1 GEAIGNYY, CDR2 EKD. The CDR3 spans 19 residues. CDR3 sequence reads: CACDKYWGIRSRDTRQMFF. CDR3 DNA: TGTGCCTGTGACAAGTACTGGGGGATACGCTCCCGGGACACCCGACAGATGTTTTTC.

The table lists this clone with a few counts. One end of the junction fails to match germline, which may point to a read error. Other DNA sequences in this specimen translate into the identical CDR3. This chain connects TRDV1 to TRDJ1; 11 bases line up with TRDD3. The CDR3 is 18 residues long. The V gene's germline CDR1 is TSWWSYY and CDR2 QGS. CDR3 sequence reads: CALGEREWPGGYTDKLIF. CDR3 coding DNA: TGTGCTCTTGGGGAACGGGAGTGGCCTGGGGGATACACTGATAAACTCATCTTT.

Comments on this clone: For this DNA, TCRdb reports the protein of a much larger clone, which diverges at residue 16, most likely from a read error; the protein presented here is translated directly from the DNA. The rearrangement joins TRDV2 to TRDJ3, with 12 bases aligning to TRDD3. Per the germline V gene, CDR1 is GEAIGNYY and CDR2 is EKD. The CDR3 extends over 20 amino acids. The CDR3 DNA reads as TGTGCCTGTGACTCCGTACTGGGGGATACCAGCTCCTGGGACACCCAACAGATGTTTTTC. Amino acid sequence: CACDSVLGDTSSWDTQQMFF.

Details on this clone: Since a far larger clone is one base different, this is likely a read error. This CDR3 is also generated by other DNA sequences in the sample. The J gene is TRDJ3, the V gene TRDV2; possible D gene TRDD3, 6 bases. Trimming left V 3 bases short and J 0 bases short, with 14 bases between. The CDR3 contains 18 residues. From germline, CDR1 is GEAIGNYY and CDR2 EKD. The CDR3 DNA sequence: TGTGCCTGTGACGTGCTGGGGACAAGCTCCTGGGACACCCGACAGATGTTTTTC. It codes for CACDVLGTSSWDTRQMFF.

As regards this clone: TCRdb's protein, taken from a much larger clone, differs from this DNA's translation at residue 5, likely owing to a read error; the protein displayed comes from the DNA. In DNA, the CDR3 is TGTGCCTGTGACGTACTGGGGGATACTCCTTTGACAGCACAACTCTTCTTT. This gives the protein CACDVLGDTPLTAQLFF. The chain joins TRDV2 to TRDJ2, with TRDD3 matching 12 bases. This CDR3 contains 17 residues. Germline CDR1 is GEAIGNYY and CDR2 is EKD. The V gene end was trimmed by 3 bases and the J gene end by 0 bases; junction bases not matched to a gene: 4.

As regards this clone: TCRdb records a much larger clone's protein for this DNA, with a difference at residue 3 that likely arises from a read error; the protein given is the translation of the DNA. DNA for the CDR3: TGTGCCCGTGACGTACTGGGGGATAAAGTGGCCGCCGATAAACTCATCTTT. Its protein is CARDVLGDKVAADKLIF. The chain couples TRDV2 to TRDJ1, with TRDD3 identical over 11 bases. The germline gives CDR1 GEAIGNYY, CDR2 EKD. This CDR3 comprises 17 residues.

Points on this clone: A far larger clone lies a single base away; this is likely a read error. The V and J genes are TRDV2 and TRDJ3; the D gene is possibly TRDD3 (5 bases). Germline V lookup: CDR1 GEAIGNYY, CDR2 EKD. The CDR3 totals 19 residues. The CDR3 reads CACDYSGGPSSWDARQMFF. DNA of the CDR3: TGTGCCTGTGATTACTCCGGGGGCCCCAGCTCCTGGGACGCCCGACAGATGTTTTTC.

This clone qualifies as medium-sized. This chain uses TRDV2 with TRDJ3; TRDD3 matches 13 bases. The CDR3 has 20 residues. V shed 2 bases and J 0 bases; nucleotides not matched to a gene: 6. Germline assignment: CDR1 GEAIGNYY and CDR2 EKD. The CDR3 reads CACDKVLGDTRSWDTRQMFF. DNA of the CDR3: TGTGCCTGTGACAAAGTACTGGGGGATACGCGCTCCTGGGACACCCGACAGATGTTTTTC.

This clone is categorized as medium-sized. The chain has TRDV2 and TRDJ1; TRDD3 aligns across 10 bases. Trimming took 0 bases from V and 8 from J; bases not matched to a gene: 23. This CDR3 is 20 amino acids long. CDR1 GEAIGNYY and CDR2 EKD come from the germline V gene. In nucleotides, the CDR3 is TGTGCCTGTGACACCATCCCAGACTGGGGGATCCAGAAGGGAGAATTAAAACTCATCTTT. Amino acids: CACDTIPDWGIQKGELKLIF.

There are a few counts of this clone. For the CDR3, the DNA is TGTGCTCTTGGGGAACAAGGATGGCGTTACTGGGGGATAACCCACTTGTACACCGATAAACTCATCTTT. It codes for CALGEQGWRYWGITHLYTDKLIF. The chain couples TRDV1 to TRDJ1; 11 nucleotides align to TRDD3. The CDR3 consists of 23 residues. V trimming: 1 base; J trimming: 0 bases; junction bases outside the gene matches: 22. Germline V CDR1 and CDR2: TSWWSYY, QGS.

There are a few counts of this clone. A read error is the likely source, as a far larger clone sits one nucleotide away. The chain uses TRDV2 and TRDJ3; TRDD3 aligns across 8 bases. Unmatched junction bases numbered 11, after V lost 5 bases and J lost 0 bases. This CDR3 comprises 19 residues. Germline CDR1 and CDR2: GEAIGNYY and EKD. CDR3 coding DNA: TGTGCCTGTGGCGCCTACTGGGGGCCTAGCTCCTGGGACACCCGACAGATGTTTTTC. Amino acids: CACGAYWGPSSWDTRQMFF.

In regard to this clone: The protein given by TCRdb reflects a much larger clone and differs at residue 13 from this DNA's translation, likely from a read error; the protein shown is the DNA's translation. The chain employs TRDV2 and TRDJ2; 10 bases fit TRDD3. This CDR3 spans 18 amino acids. The germline V gene has CDR1 GEAIGNYY and CDR2 EKD. The CDR3 reads CACDTVGTGGSLAAQLFF. In DNA, the CDR3 is TGTGCCTGTGACACCGTAGGTACTGGGGGATCTTTGGCAGCACAACTCTTCTTT.

This clone was picked up a small number of times. V is TRDV2 and J is TRDJ2; 12 nucleotides agree with TRDD3. CDR1 GEAIGNYY and CDR2 EKD come from the germline V gene. V lost 1 base, J lost 11 bases, and 7 bases stayed unmatched. The CDR3 contains 15 residues. The CDR3, as DNA: TGTGCCTGTGACACTGTACTGGGGGATACTGGGCAACTCTTCTTT. It translates to CACDTVLGDTGQLFF.

Notes on this clone: A far larger clone differs by one base, so this is likely a read error. Different DNA sequences within this sample yield the same CDR3. The V and J genes are TRDV2 and TRDJ3, with 13 positions matching TRDD3. The CDR3 has 22 amino acids. In germline, CDR1 is GEAIGNYY, CDR2 EKD. The CDR3 nucleotides read TGCGCCTGTGACAAAGTACTGGGGGATACGCGCACCTACTCCTGGGACACCCGACAGATGTTTTTC. Translation: CACDKVLGDTRTYSWDTRQMFF.

This clone turned up a few times. The chain carries TRDV2 and TRDJ2; TRDD3 agrees at 9 bases. J gave up 5 bases and V 3 bases, and 6 bases lay outside the gene matches. In germline, CDR1 is GEAIGNYY, CDR2 EKD. The CDR3 covers 15 residues. In DNA form, the CDR3 reads TGTGCCTGTGACGCCATGGGGGGATACACAGCACAACTCTTCTTT. The encoded protein is CACDAMGGYTAQLFF.

In its sample, this clone is medium-sized (0.01 to 0.1%). The sample carries other DNA sequences with the same CDR3. The chain carries TRDV2 and TRDJ3; the D is unclear. The CDR3 totals 19 residues. CDR1 is GEAIGNYY, CDR2 EKD, per germline. Trimming removed 0 bases at V and 0 bases at J, with 14 bases between. As DNA, the CDR3 is TGTGCCTGTGACACCGTTGCGATAGGCAGCTCCTGGGACACCCGACAGATGTTTTTC. It yields the protein CACDTVAIGSSWDTRQMFF.

Regarding this clone: This DNA translates differently at residue 9 from the TCRdb protein, which is that of a much larger clone; a read error is likely, and the protein shown is the DNA's own translation. The CDR3 sequence is CACDAAYGNSWDTRQMFF. CDR3 bases: TGTGCCTGTGACGCTGCCTACGGCAACTCCTGGGACACCCGACAGATGTTTTTC. The chain employs TRDV2 and TRDJ3; a possible D gene is TRDD2 (5 bases). This CDR3 contains 18 residues. Germline CDR1 reads GEAIGNYY; CDR2 reads EKD. Trimming shortened V by 3 bases and J by 0 bases, and 14 bases separated the two germline ends.

Worth noting for this clone: A much larger clone differs from this one at a single base, so this may be a read error. The V call is TRDV2, the J call TRDJ3, with a tentative D call TRDD3 (6 bases). Germline V gene data show CDR1 as GEAIGNYY and CDR2 as EKD. The CDR3 extends over 18 amino acids. In DNA form, the CDR3 reads TGTGCCTGTGACACCGCCTGGGAAAGCTCCTGGGGCACCCGACAGATGTTTTTC. This sequence encodes CACDTAWESSWGTRQMFF.